This T cell receptor (beta chain) comes out of a study of beta chain features in type 1 diabetes. General study findings and limits: Moderate but significant shortening of TCRB CDR3s was recorded in all four CD4+ subsets from Type 1 diabetes patients. Patients with type 1 diabetes carried fewer insertions and had more deletions at their VDJ junctions. A greater similarity of naive, central memory and Treg TCRB repertoires was seen among patients than among healthy donors.

This clone was detected a few times. Antigen specificity is unknown. A single heparinised blood sample, averaging about 120 mL, was obtained per donor. This CDR3 region has 17 residues. Trimming removed 2 bases from V and 4 bases from J, with 20 bases in between. Germline V gene sequence: CDR1 SGHDT, CDR2 YYEEEE. As every portion of the isolated RNA was reverse transcribed, the sequencing read expressed TCRB transcripts. Produced via immunoSEQ multiplex PCR; TCRdb's table is partial and in-frame only. The sample lists under 400,000 clones; 11% to 15% were seen once. The sequence came from a man aged 30 to 45 in good health. The sequenced sample was central memory CD4+ T cells from blood. The V gene is TRBV5-6, the J gene TRBJ2-3; D remains unclear. The CDR3 region has the DNA TGTGCCAGCAGCTTATCGGTTTTTGGTGACAATTCAGATACGCAGTATTTT. This encodes CASSLSVFGDNSDTQYF.